This T cell receptor beta chain was identified during a study of neurological immune-mediated disorders. The CDR3 covers 17 residues. The V gene's germline CDR1 is SGHAT and CDR2 FQNNGV. Trimming took off 4 bases at V and 0 bases at J, with 17 bases between the two ends. One entry per CDR3 protein results from TCRdb running MiXCR on the 5' RACE reads. The repertoire holds some 22,000 distinct CDR3 sequences, roughly 17% seen once, with less than 9.5% in the top ten. This clonotype was counted many times. J is TRBJ2-3 and V is TRBV11-2, with D unresolved. The receptor comes from a woman aged 18-29 years with multiple sclerosis. Sequenced input: CD8+ T cells from blood. CDR3 in amino acids: CASSSHLDLFSTDTQYF. DNA of the CDR3: TGTGCCAGCAGCTCCCACCTCGACCTGTTTAGCACAGATACGCAGTATTTT.